This TCR beta chain was obtained from a study of blood T cell repertoires in COVID-19. V shed 4 bases and J shed 5 bases, with 8 bases lying between them. Germline values: CDR1 LGHDT, CDR2 YNNKEL (reference sequence). CDR3 length: 12 residues. Using immunoSEQ multiplex PCR, the repertoire was profiled, and TCRdb retains in-frame clones only, with some absent. Counted here are about 200,000 clones, 86% occurring once; the ten biggest clones make up 0.7% to 0.95%. Sequenced: peripheral blood. This sequence was found in a woman in her 70s with acute or convalescent COVID-19. The chain carries TRBV3-1 (or the pseudogene TRBV3-2) and TRBJ2-5; D gene uncertain. CDR3 coding DNA: TGTGCCAGCAGCCTAACTTGGGAGACCCAGTACTTC. Protein: CASSLTWETQYF.